Sequencing of this T cell receptor (beta chain) was carried out in a study of OX40 agonist ivuxolimab in advanced cancers. Study details: Patients received the agonistic anti-OX40 (CD134) antibody ivuxolimab. All patients had ivuxolimab intravenously every 2 weeks at 0.01 to 10 mg/kg. Whole-study findings and limits: Partial responders dosed at 0.1-3.0 mg/kg displayed clonal expansion ranking among the lowest. At doses 0.1 to 3.0 mg/kg, CD4+ and CD8+ clones expanded.

Of note for this clone: Its antigen is still unknown.

From germline, CDR1 is SGHTA and CDR2 FQGNSA. Trimming took off 3 bases at V and 4 bases at J, with 7 bases between the two ends. CDR3 length: 12 residues. The method was immunoSEQ multiplex PCR; TCRdb's version includes in-frame clones alone and lacks a portion of them. The sample consists of more than 65,000 clones, about 94% of them appearing once. Source: CD4+ or CD8+ T cells sorted from blood, taken in a trial of the OX40 agonist ivuxolimab. The receptor comes from an adult with an advanced solid tumor such as melanoma, head and neck, liver or kidney cancer. The gene calls are TRBV7-2 and TRBJ2-7; no clear D. This chain's CDR3 is CASSLTRYEQYF. DNA of the CDR3: TGTGCCAGCAGCTTGACCCGGTACGAGCAGTACTTC.